These 9 T cell receptor beta chains originate from one sample sequenced in a study of shared clonotypes between healthy human individuals. Method: immunoSEQ multiplex PCR; TCRdb's copy keeps in-frame clones and lacks some. Among about 510,000 clones listed, around 79% were seen once. Sequenced material: PBMCs. These receptors originate from a woman in her thirties or forties in good health. Some clones in this sample may be carry-over from other donors' samples.

The chain joins TRBV5-4 to TRBJ2-7, with 8 bases identical to TRBD1. Trimming cost V 4 bases and J 5 bases; bases outside gene matches: 11. The CDR3 covers 15 residues. Germline CDR1 reads SGHNT; CDR2 reads YYREEE (reference sequence). DNA for the CDR3: TGTGCCAGCAGCAACCGACAGGGGTCGAGTCACGAGCAGTACTTC. It specifies CASSNRQGSSHEQYF.

The chain has TRBV19 and TRBJ2-3; the match to TRBD2 covers 13 bases. From germline, CDR1 is LNHDA and CDR2 SQIVND (reference sequence). V shed 5 bases, J shed 4 bases, and the junction held 9 bases outside the gene matches. This CDR3 has 17 residues. The CDR3 is CASSSLGLAGVSDTQYF. The CDR3 DNA sequence: TGTGCCAGTAGTTCCCTCGGACTAGCGGGAGTGTCAGATACGCAGTATTTT.

This rearrangement joins TRBV28 to TRBJ2-3; TRBD2 is a possible D gene (6 bases). CDR1 is MDHEN and CDR2 is SYDVKM in the germline V gene. Trimming removed 5 bases at V and 2 bases at J, with 8 bases between. This CDR3 comprises 13 residues. The CDR3 sequence: CASSGGATDTQYF. CDR3 bases: TGTGCCAGCAGTGGCGGGGCCACAGATACGCAGTATTTT.

This clone was counted only a few times. This chain links TRBV28 with TRBJ2-6, with TRBD1 matching over 7 bases. This CDR3 has 16 residues. The V gene end was trimmed by 5 bases and the J gene end by 2 bases; junction bases not matched to a gene: 6. Germline V CDR1 and CDR2: MDHEN, SYDVKM. CDR3 sequence (DNA): TGTGCCAGCAGTCCCGGGACAGTGGCTGGGGCCAACGTCCTGACTTTC. It specifies CASSPGTVAGANVLTF.

V usage is TRBV25-1 and J usage is TRBJ2-5; D is possibly TRBD2 (6 bases). This CDR3 has 17 amino acids. V shed 2 bases and J shed 5 bases, with 21 bases lying between them. Per the germline V gene, CDR1 is MGHDK and CDR2 is SYGVNS. The CDR3 nucleotides read TGTGCCAGCAGTGAAGGTTTAGTTCGCGGGGTGGCGGAGACCCAGTACTTC. As protein: CASSEGLVRGVAETQYF.

This chain connects TRBV7-9 to TRBJ2-1; D gene unclear. This CDR3 has 14 amino acids. Germline V lookup: CDR1 SEHNR, CDR2 FQNEAQ (reference sequence). V gave up 7 bases and J gave up 4 bases, with 14 bases separating them. CDR3 coding DNA: TGTGCCAGCAAGACGGAAGAGGCGTACAATGAGCAGTTCTTC. Translation: CASKTEEAYNEQFF.

Regarding this clone: A far larger clone lies a single base away; this is likely a read error. The chain uses TRBV15 and TRBJ2-1, with a tentative D call TRBD1 (5 bases). The CDR3 covers 15 residues. The V end was cut by 5 bases, the J end by 0 bases, with 11 bases between. Looked up from germline, CDR1 is LNHNV and CDR2 is YYDKDF (reference sequence). The CDR3 DNA is TGTGCCACCAGCGGGGCTAGGAGCTCCTACAATGAGCAGTTCTTC. Its protein product is CATSGARSSYNEQFF.

This sequence joins TRBV7-2 and TRBJ2-7; no definite D call. Trimming cost V 3 bases and J 2 bases, with 11 bases left between them. Germline values: CDR1 SGHTA, CDR2 FQGNSA. CDR3 length: 14 residues. In DNA form, the CDR3 reads TGTGCCAGCAGCTTTCAAGGGTTCGCCTACGAGCAGTACTTC. As protein: CASSFQGFAYEQYF.

This CDR3 reads CASRSDRASDTQYF. The CDR3 region has the DNA TGTGCCAGCAGATCGGACAGGGCGTCAGATACGCAGTATTTT. The J gene is TRBJ2-3, the V gene TRBV25-1; 8 bases are a match to TRBD1. After removal of 6 bases from V and 4 bases from J, the junction contained 6 bases not matched to a gene. In germline, CDR1 is MGHDK, CDR2 SYGVNS. The length of the CDR3 is 14 residues.